This T cell receptor beta chain comes out of a study of beta chain features in type 1 diabetes. Study-wide results and caveats: The study found moderately but significantly shorter TCRB CDR3s in all four CD4+ subsets of Type 1 diabetes patients.

CDR1 is MDHEN, CDR2 SYDVKM, per germline. The V end was cut by 1 base, the J end by 12 bases, with 12 bases between. This CDR3 spans 12 amino acids. Details on this clone: The antigen is undetermined.

Expressed TCRB transcripts were sequenced because the isolated RNA had all been reverse transcribed beforehand. The assay was immunoSEQ multiplex PCR, and TCRdb's table has in-frame clones only and misses some. The repertoire has about 410,000 clones, approximately 13% of them found once; the top ten carry 0.035% to 0.04%. This TCR was recovered from a man aged 30-40 years in good health. Sequenced material: naive CD4+ T cells from blood. The V gene is TRBV28, the J gene TRBJ1-2, with D perhaps matching TRBD1 (6 bases). The CDR3 DNA follows: TGTGCCAGCAGTTTATCCGGACAGTGGCACACCTTC. It codes for CASSLSGQWHTF.